This record looks at one T cell receptor beta chain sequence and its context. V shed 5 bases and J 1 base; nucleotides not matched to a gene: 7. The CDR3 contains 15 residues. Germline lookup yields CDR1 SGHKS and CDR2 YYEKEE (reference sequence). This sample was included in a study of patients and donors after allogeneic stem cell transplantation. From the RT-PCR reads, TCRdb called clonotypes with MiXCR, one entry per CDR3 protein. The table has 200,000 to 250,000 distinct CDR3 sequences, around 40% seen once. The V gene is TRBV5-5, the J gene TRBJ2-7; 9 positions agree with TRBD1. This clonotype was obtained from a human donor who was either an allogeneic HSCT recipient or a stem cell or donor lymphocyte infusion donor (not recorded which). It is not recorded whose cells these are; they may come from a transplant donor. Sequencing was carried out using blood, either unsorted or a sorted T cell fraction (not recorded which). The CDR3, as DNA: TGTGCCAGCAGGCCCCTCGGACAGGGGTCCTACGAGCAGTACTTC. Encoded protein: CASRPLGQGSYEQYF.